This T cell receptor beta chain was obtained from a study of shared clonotypes between healthy human individuals. General study points: Sharing of clonotypes among donors was expected to vary with sequencing depth.

The ends were cut back, 4 bases at V and 15 bases at J, with 22 bases in the middle. In germline, CDR1 is SGHVS, CDR2 FNYEAQ. The CDR3 runs 14 residues. Generated by immunoSEQ multiplex PCR, the TCRdb table keeps only in-frame clones and is missing some. The sample includes fewer than 700,000 clones, 70% to 80% of them seen just once. With respect to this clone: Its target is not known.

The clonotype comes from a woman aged 40 to 55 in good health. Some clones in this sample may be carry-over from other donors' samples. The chain uses TRBV7-6 and TRBJ2-1, with a possible D match to TRBD2 (6 bases). Sequencing was carried out using PBMCs. The CDR3 DNA follows: TGTGCCAGCAGCTCCCAAAGGGCAGCGGGTGCGTGGTTCTTC. Translation: CASSSQRAAGAWFF. The full variable domain, its missing parts supplied by reference TRBV7-6 and TRBJ2-1, is GAGVSQSPRYKVTKRGQDVALRCDPISGHVSLYWYRQALGQGPEFLTYFNYEAQQDKSGLPNDRFSAERPEGSISTLTIQRTEQRDSAMYRCASSSQRAAGAWFFGPGTRLTVL.